This TCR beta chain was found in a study of response to subunit inactivated influenza vaccine. TCRdb reprocessed the RT-PCR reads with MiXCR, giving one entry per CDR3 protein. The table records 550,000 to 600,000 distinct CDR3 sequences, approximately 10% of them present only once. CDR1 and CDR2 (germline): SGHRS, YFSETQ. The CDR3 covers 13 residues. The V gene lost 1 base and the J gene lost 7 bases, with 8 bases spanning the gap. The clonotype originates from a man in his fifties or sixties who received an inactivated influenza vaccine. The sample in question was PBMCs from blood, obtained on the day of vaccination. The rearrangement joins TRBV5-1 to TRBJ1-4; D is undetermined. This CDR3 reads CASSLLPVEKLFF. In nucleotides, the CDR3 is TGCGCCAGCAGCTTGTTGCCAGTTGAAAAACTGTTTTTT.